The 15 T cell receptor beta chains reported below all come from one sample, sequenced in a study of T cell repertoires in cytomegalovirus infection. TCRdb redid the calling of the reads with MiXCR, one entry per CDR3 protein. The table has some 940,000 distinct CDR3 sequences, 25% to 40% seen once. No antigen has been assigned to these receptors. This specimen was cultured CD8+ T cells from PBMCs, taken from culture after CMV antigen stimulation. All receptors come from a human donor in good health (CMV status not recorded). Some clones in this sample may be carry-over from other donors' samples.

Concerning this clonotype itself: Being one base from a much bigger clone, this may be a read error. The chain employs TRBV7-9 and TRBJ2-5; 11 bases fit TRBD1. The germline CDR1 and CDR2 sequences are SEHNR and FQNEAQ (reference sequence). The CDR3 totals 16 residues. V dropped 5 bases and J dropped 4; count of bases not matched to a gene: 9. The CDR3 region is CASSALVGTGGETQYF. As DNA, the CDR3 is TGTGCCAGCAGCGCCTTGGTCGGGACAGGGGGAGAGACCCAGTACTTC.

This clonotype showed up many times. The chain's CDR3 is CASSLASGSSYNEQFF. CDR3 DNA: TGTGCCAGCAGTTTAGCTAGCGGGAGCTCCTACAATGAGCAGTTCTTC. V is TRBV27 and J is TRBJ2-1; TRBD2 matches 10 bases. Germline V CDR1 and CDR2: MNHEY, SMNVEV (reference sequence). Germline trimming cut 2 bases from V and 0 bases from J; bases unmatched to any gene: 1. The CDR3 is made up of 16 amino acids.

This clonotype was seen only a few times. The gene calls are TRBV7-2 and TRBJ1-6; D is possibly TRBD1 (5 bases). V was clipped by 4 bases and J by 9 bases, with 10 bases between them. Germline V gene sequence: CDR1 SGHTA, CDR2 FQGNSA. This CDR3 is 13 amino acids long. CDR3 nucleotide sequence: TGTGCCAGCAGCTGGGGGACGAGTTCACCCCTCCACTTT. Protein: CASSWGTSSPLHF.

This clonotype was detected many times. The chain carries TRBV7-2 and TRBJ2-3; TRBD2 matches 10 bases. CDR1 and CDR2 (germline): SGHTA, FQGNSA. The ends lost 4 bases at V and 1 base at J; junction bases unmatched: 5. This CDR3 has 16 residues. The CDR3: CASSWGLAGGTDTQYF. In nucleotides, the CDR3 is TGTGCCAGCAGCTGGGGGCTAGCGGGGGGCACAGATACGCAGTATTTT.

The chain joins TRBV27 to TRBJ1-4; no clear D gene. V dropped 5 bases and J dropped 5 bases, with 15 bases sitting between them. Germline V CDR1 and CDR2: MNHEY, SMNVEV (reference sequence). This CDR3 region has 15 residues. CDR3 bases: TGTGCCAGCAGTCCAGACCCCTTACCCAATGAAAAACTGTTTTTT. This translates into CASSPDPLPNEKLFF.

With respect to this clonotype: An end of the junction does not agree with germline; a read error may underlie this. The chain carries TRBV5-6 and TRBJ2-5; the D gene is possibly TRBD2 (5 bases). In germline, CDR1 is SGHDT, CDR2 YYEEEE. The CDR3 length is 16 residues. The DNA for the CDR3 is TGTGCCAGCAGCTTGGAAGGGCGCGGAGGCCAAGAGATCCAGTACTTC. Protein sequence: CASSLEGRGGQEIQYF. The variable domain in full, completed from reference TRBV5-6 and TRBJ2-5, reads DAGVTQSPTHLIKTRGQQVTLRCSPKSGHDTVSWYQQALGQGPQFIFQYYEEEERQRGNFPDRFSGHQFPNYSSELNVNALLLGDSALYLCASSLEGRGGQEIQYFGPGTRLLVL.

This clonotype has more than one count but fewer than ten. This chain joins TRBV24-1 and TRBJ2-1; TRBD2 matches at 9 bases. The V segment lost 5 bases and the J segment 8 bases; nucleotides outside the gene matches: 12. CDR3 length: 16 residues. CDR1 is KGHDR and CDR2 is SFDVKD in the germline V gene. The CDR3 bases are TGTGCCACCAGTGGGGGCAGCGGGGGGCTCGAACATGAGCAGTTCTTC. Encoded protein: CATSGGSGGLEHEQFF.

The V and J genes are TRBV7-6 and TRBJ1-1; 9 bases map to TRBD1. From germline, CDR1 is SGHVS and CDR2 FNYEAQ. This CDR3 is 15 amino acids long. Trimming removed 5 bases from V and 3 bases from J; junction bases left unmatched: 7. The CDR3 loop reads CASSPSTGGDTEAFF. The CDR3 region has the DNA TGTGCCAGCAGCCCCTCGACAGGGGGTGACACTGAAGCTTTCTTT.

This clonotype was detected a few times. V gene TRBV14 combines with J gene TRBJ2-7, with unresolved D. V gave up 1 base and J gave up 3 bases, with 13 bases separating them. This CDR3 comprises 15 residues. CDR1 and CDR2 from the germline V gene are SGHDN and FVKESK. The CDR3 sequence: CASSQAIGRFYEQYF. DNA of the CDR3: TGTGCCAGCAGCCAAGCTATAGGCAGATTCTACGAGCAGTACTTC.

CDR3 coding DNA: TGTGCCGTCATGAGGGCCGATACCTACAATGAGCAGTTCTTC. Its translation: CAVMRADTYNEQFF. V is TRBV7-9 and J is TRBJ2-1; D perhaps matches TRBD2 (5 bases). V shed 11 bases and J shed 2 bases, with 16 bases lying between them. This CDR3 contains 14 residues. CDR1 is SEHNR, CDR2 FQNEAQ, per germline (reference sequence).

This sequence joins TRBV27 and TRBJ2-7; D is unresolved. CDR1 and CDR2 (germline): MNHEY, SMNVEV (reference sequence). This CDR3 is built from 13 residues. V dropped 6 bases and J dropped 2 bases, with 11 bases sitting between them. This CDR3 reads CASSPPSAYEQYF. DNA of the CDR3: TGTGCCAGCAGCCCGCCCTCTGCCTACGAGCAGTACTTC.

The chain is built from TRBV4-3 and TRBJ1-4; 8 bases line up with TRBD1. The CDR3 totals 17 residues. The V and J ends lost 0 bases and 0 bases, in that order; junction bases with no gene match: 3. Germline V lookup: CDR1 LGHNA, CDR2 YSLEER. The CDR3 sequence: CASSQDRQGPTNEKLFF. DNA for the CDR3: TGCGCCAGCAGCCAAGATAGACAGGGGCCAACTAATGAAAAACTGTTTTTT.

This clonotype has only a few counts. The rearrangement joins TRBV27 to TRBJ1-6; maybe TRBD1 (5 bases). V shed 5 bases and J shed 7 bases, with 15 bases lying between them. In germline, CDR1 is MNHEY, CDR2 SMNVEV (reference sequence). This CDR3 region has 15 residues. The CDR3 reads CASSGSDRVNSPLHF. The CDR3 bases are TGTGCCAGCAGTGGGAGCGACAGAGTGAATTCACCCCTCCACTTT.

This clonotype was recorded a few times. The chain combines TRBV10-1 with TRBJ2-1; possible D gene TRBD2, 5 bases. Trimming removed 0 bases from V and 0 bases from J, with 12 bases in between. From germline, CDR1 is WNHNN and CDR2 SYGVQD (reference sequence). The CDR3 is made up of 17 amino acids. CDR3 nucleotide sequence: TGCGCCAGCAGTGAGTCGAAAAGCGGTAGCTCCTACAATGAGCAGTTCTTC. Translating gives CASSESKSGSSYNEQFF.

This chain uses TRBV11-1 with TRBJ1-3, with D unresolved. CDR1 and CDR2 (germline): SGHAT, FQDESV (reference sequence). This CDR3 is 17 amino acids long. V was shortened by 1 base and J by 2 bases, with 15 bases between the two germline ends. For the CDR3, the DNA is TGTGCCAGCAGCTTAGGGACCGCCTTTTCGGCTGGAAACACCATATATTTT. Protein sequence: CASSLGTAFSAGNTIYF.